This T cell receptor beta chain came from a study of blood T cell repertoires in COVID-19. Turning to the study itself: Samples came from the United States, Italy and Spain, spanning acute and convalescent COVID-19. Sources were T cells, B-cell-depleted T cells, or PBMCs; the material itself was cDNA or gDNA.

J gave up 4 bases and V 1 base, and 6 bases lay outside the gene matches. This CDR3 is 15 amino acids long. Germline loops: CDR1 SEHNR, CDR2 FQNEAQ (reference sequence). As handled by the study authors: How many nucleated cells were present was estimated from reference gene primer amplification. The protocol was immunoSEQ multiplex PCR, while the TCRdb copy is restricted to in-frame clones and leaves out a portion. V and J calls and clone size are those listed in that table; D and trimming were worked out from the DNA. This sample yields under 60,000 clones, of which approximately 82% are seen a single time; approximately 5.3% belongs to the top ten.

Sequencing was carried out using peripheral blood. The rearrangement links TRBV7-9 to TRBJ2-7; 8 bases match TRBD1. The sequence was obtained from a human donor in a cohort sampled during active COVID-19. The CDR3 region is CASSLDQGAGYEQYF. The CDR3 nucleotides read TGTGCCAGCAGCTTAGACCAGGGGGCAGGTTACGAGCAGTACTTC.